This TCR beta chain comes out of a study of T cell repertoires in cytomegalovirus infection. One entry per CDR3 protein results from TCRdb running MiXCR on the reads. The data hold about a million distinct CDR3 sequences, with 30% to 40% observed a single time. CDR1 and CDR2 from the germline V gene are SGDLS and YYNGEE. The junction had 29 bases not matched to a gene; V was cut back by 3 bases and J by 7 bases. The CDR3 sequence is 23 residues long. This clonotype came up a few times. Antigen specificity is unknown. The sequence came from a human donor in good health (CMV status not recorded). Some clones in this sample may be carry-over from other donors' samples. Sequencing used cultured CD8+ T cells from PBMCs, obtained from culture after CMV antigen stimulation. This chain uses TRBV9 with TRBJ2-3, with 13 positions matching TRBD2. CDR3 sequence (DNA): TGTGCCAGCAGCGGGGACACTAGCGGGGGGGCCGGGACCGCCGGCCGGACACAATATACGCAGTATTTT. As protein: CASSGDTSGGAGTAGRTQYTQYF. Full variable domain (outside the CDR3, taken from reference TRBV9 and TRBJ2-3): DSGVTQTPKHLITATGQRVTLRCSPRSGDLSVYWYQQSLDQGLQFLIQYYNGEERAKGNILERFSAQQFPDLHSELNLSSLELGDSALYFCASSGDTSGGAGTAGRTQYTQYFGPGTRLTVL.